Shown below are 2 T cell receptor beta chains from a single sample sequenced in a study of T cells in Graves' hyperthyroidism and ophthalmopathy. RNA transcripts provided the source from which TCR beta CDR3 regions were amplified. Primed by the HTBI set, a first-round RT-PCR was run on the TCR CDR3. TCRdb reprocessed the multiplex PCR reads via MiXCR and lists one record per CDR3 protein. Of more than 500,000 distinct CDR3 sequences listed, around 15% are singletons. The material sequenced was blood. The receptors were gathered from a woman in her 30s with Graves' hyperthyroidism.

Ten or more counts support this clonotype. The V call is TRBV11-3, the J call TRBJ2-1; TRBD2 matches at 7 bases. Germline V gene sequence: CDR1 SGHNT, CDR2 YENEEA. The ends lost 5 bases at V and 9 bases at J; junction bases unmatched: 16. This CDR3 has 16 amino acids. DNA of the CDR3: TGTGCCAGCAGCCCCCGGACTAGTTCGTTTAACGGTGAGCAGTTCTTC. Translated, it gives CASSPRTSSFNGEQFF. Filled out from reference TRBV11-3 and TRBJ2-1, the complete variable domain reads EAGVVQSPRYKIIEKKQPVAFWCNPISGHNTLYWYLQNLGQGPELLIRYENEEAVDDSQLPKDRFSAERLKGVDSTLKIQPAELGDSAVYLCASSPRTSSFNGEQFFGPGTRLTVL.

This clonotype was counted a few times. In nucleotides, the CDR3 is TGTGCCAGCAGCGTAGAAGGGAGGGCAGATACGCAGTATTTT. This gives the protein CASSVEGRADTQYF. The J gene is TRBJ2-3, the V gene TRBV9; 7 bases are shared with TRBD2. J gave up 4 bases and V 0 bases, and 2 bases lay outside the gene matches. The CDR3 spans 14 residues. Germline V gives CDR1 SGDLS, CDR2 YYNGEE.